This TCR beta chain derives from a study of blood T cell repertoires in COVID-19. Study information: COVID-19 samples from acute and convalescent phases originated in the United States, Italy and Spain. Nucleic acid was either cDNA or gDNA, and it came from T cells, B-cell-depleted T cells, or PBMCs.

In the study's own analysis: By means of reference gene primer amplification, nucleated cell counts were estimated. Profiling relied on immunoSEQ multiplex PCR, and the TCRdb table lists in-frame clones only, not all of them. V and J calls plus clone size are reproduced from that table; the DNA served to infer D and trimming. This table holds about 240,000 clones, roughly 82% found once. Per germline, CDR1 LNHDA and CDR2 SQIVND (reference sequence). There are 16 residues in the CDR3. On this clone itself: An end of the junction does not agree with germline; a read error may underlie this.

The TCR was taken from an older woman with acute or convalescent COVID-19. Sequencing was performed on peripheral blood. The chain recombines TRBV19 with TRBJ1-1; TRBD1 matches at 8 bases. Written as DNA, the CDR3 is TGTGCCAGTAGTATAGATAACAGGGGGACTAACACTGGAGCTTTCTTT. This sequence encodes CASSIDNRGTNTGAFF.